The sequence of this T cell receptor beta chain was determined in a study of CD8 T cells in ankylosing spondylitis. Study outcomes and limitations: The study identified a TCR beta motif of fewer than 10 highly homologous variants that appeared characteristic of ankylosing spondylitis blood. The authors reported significant enrichment of disease-linked clones in matched ankylosing spondylitis synovial fluid.

Trimming pared 1 base from V and 7 bases from J, leaving 17 bases between. The germline gives CDR1 DFQATT, CDR2 SNEGSKA (reference sequence). This CDR3 has 15 amino acids. Each CDR3 protein gets one entry after TCRdb re-called the 5' RACE reads with MiXCR. Counted here are fewer than 650,000 distinct CDR3 sequences, about 13% occurring once; the ten biggest clones make up under 7.5%. This clonotype was detected many times. Its antigen is not identified. This chain links TRBV20-1 with TRBJ2-1; D is possibly TRBD2 (6 bases). Sequencing input: blood, either unsorted or a sorted T cell fraction (not recorded which). The source is a male donor with ankylosing spondylitis. The CDR3 DNA sequence: TGCAGTGCTAGAGTCGCGGGATCAACCAAAAATGAGCAGTTCTTC. Its protein product is CSARVAGSTKNEQFF.